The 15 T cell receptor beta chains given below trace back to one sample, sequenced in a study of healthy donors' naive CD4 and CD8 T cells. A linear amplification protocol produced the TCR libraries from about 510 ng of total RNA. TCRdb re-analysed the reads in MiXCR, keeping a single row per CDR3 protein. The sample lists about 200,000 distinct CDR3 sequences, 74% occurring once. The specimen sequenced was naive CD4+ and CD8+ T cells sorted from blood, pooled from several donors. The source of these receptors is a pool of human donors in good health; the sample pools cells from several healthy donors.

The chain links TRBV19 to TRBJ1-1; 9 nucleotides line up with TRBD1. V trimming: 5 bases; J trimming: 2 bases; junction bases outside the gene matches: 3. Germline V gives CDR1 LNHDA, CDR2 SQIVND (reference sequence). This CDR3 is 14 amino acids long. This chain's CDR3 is CASSAGQGNTEAFF. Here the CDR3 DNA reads TGTGCCAGTAGTGCGGGACAGGGAAACACTGAAGCTTTCTTT.

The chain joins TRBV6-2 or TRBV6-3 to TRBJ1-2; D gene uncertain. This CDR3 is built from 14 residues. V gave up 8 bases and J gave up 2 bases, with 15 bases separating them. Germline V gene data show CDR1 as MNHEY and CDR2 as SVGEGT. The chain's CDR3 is CASLGLPGNYGYTF. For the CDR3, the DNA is TGTGCCAGCCTTGGCCTCCCGGGCAACTATGGCTACACCTTC.

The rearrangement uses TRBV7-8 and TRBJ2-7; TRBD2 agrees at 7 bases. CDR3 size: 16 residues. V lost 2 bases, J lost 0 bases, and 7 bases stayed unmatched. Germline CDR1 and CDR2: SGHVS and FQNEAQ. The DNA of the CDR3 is TGTGCCAGCAGCTTATTCGGCGGGAGAAGCTCCTACGAGCAGTACTTC. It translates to CASSLFGGRSSYEQYF.

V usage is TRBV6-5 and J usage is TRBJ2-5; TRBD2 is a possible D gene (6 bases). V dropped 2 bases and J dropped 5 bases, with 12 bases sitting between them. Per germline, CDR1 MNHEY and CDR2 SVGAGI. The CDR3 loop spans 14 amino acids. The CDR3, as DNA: TGTGCCAGCAGTTACGGAGGGGCCTGGGAGACCCAGTACTTC. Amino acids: CASSYGGAWETQYF.

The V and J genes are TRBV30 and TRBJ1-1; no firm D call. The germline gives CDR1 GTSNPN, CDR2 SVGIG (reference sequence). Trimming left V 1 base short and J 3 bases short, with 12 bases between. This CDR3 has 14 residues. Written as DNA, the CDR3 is TGTGCCTGGAGTGAGGGCAGCGGGGACACTGAAGCTTTCTTT. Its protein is CAWSEGSGDTEAFF.

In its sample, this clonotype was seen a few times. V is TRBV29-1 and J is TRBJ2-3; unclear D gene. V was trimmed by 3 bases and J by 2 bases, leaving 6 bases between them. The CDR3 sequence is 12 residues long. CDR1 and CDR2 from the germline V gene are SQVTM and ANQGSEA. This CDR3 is CSVEDPTDTQYF. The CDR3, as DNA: TGCAGCGTTGAGGACCCCACAGATACGCAGTATTTT.

CDR3 region: CASSSGYGYTF. CDR3 sequence (DNA): TGTGCCAGCAGTAGTGGCTATGGCTACACCTTC. The chain employs TRBV6-5 and TRBJ1-2; D is unresolved. This CDR3 spans 11 amino acids. The ends were cut back, 5 bases at V and 4 bases at J, with 5 bases in the middle. In germline, CDR1 is MNHEY, CDR2 SVGAGI.

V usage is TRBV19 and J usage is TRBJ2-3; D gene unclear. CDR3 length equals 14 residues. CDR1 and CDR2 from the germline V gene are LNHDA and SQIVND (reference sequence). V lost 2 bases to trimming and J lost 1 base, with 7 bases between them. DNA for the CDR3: TGTGCCAGTAGTATAAAGTTGGGCACAGATACGCAGTATTTT. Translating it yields CASSIKLGTDTQYF.

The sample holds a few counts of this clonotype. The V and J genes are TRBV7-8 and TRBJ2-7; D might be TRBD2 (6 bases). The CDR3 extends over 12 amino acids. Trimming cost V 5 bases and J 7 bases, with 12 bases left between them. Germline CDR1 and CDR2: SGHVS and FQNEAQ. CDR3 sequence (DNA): TGTGCCAGCAGCCCAGGAGGGAGAGAGCAGTACTTC. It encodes CASSPGGREQYF.

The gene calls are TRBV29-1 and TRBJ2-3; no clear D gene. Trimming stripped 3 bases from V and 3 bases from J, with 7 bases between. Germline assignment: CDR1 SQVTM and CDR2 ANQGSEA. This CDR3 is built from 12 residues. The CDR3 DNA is TGCAGCGTTGATCTAATGACAGATACGCAGTATTTT. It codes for CSVDLMTDTQYF.

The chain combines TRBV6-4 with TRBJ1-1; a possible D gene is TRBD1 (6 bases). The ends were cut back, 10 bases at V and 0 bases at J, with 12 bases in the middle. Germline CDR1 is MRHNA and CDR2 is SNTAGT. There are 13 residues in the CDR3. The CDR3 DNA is TGTGCCACCAAGGGGGATATGAACACTGAAGCTTTCTTT. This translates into CATKGDMNTEAFF.

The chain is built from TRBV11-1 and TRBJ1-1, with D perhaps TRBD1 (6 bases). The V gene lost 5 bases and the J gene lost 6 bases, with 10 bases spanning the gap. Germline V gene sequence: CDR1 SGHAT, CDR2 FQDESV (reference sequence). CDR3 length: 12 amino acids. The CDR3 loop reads CASSGEGAEAFF. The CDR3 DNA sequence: TGTGCCAGCAGCGGCGAGGGGGCTGAAGCTTTCTTT. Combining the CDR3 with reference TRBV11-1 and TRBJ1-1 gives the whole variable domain EAEVAQSPRYKITEKSQAVAFWCDPISGHATLYWYRQILGQGPELLVQFQDESVVDDSQLPKDRFSAERLKGVDSTLKIQPAELGDSAMYLCASSGEGAEAFFGQGTRLTVV.

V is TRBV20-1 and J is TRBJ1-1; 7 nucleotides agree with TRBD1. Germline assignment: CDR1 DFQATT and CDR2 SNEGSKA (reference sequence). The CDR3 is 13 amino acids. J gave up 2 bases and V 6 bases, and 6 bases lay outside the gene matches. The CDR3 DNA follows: TGCAGTGCCCCGACAGGGATTAACACTGAAGCTTTCTTT. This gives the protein CSAPTGINTEAFF.

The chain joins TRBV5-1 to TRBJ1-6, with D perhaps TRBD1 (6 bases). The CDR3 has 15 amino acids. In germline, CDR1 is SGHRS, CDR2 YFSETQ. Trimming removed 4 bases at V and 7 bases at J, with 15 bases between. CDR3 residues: CASSLGQRTNSPLHF. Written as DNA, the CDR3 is TGCGCCAGCAGCCTCGGACAGCGTACGAATTCACCCCTCCACTTT.

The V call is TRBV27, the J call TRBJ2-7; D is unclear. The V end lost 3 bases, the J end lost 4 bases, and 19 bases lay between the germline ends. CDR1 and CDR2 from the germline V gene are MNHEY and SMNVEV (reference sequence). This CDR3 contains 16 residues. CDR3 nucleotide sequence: TGTGCCAGCAGTTTGACCATGGAGAGGAGTCGGTACGAGCAGTACTTC. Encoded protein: CASSLTMERSRYEQYF.